The 7 T cell receptor beta chains given below trace back to one sample, sequenced in a study of shared clonotypes between healthy human individuals. Sequencing used immunoSEQ multiplex PCR; TCRdb keeps in-frame clones, though not all of them. The data hold 470,000 or so clones, with roughly 80% observed a single time. Sequencing was performed on PBMCs. All receptors come from a middle-aged woman in good health. Some clones in this sample may be carry-over from other donors' samples.

This clone was recorded at least ten times. The chain uses TRBV7-9 and TRBJ1-2, with TRBD1 matching 9 bases. The germline V gene has CDR1 SEHNR and CDR2 FQNEAQ (reference sequence). This CDR3 is 13 amino acids long. With 5 bases clipped from V and 4 bases from J, the junction kept 2 bases outside the gene matches. The CDR3 loop reads CASSVQGAYGYTF. DNA for the CDR3: TGTGCCAGCAGCGTACAGGGGGCCTATGGCTACACCTTC.

This sequence joins TRBV19 and TRBJ1-5; no reliable D call. Trimming pared 5 bases from V and 0 bases from J, leaving 5 bases between. Germline CDR1 and CDR2: LNHDA and SQIVND (reference sequence). The CDR3 runs 13 residues. The CDR3 region has the DNA TGTGCCAGTAGTTCTGATAGCAATCAGCCCCAGCATTTT. It codes for CASSSDSNQPQHF.

The chain uses TRBV27 and TRBJ2-5; D ambiguous. The CDR3 totals 13 residues. V was pared by 4 bases and J by 3 bases, with 9 bases between. Germline CDR1 is MNHEY and CDR2 is SMNVEV (reference sequence). This CDR3 is CASSSGGKETQYF. CDR3 coding DNA: TGTGCCAGCAGTTCGGGCGGAAAAGAGACCCAGTACTTC.

The V and J genes are TRBV7-9 and TRBJ2-2; maybe TRBD1 (6 bases). Trimming stripped 2 bases from V and 6 bases from J, with 13 bases between. In germline, CDR1 is SEHNR, CDR2 FQNEAQ (reference sequence). The CDR3 covers 15 residues. The CDR3: CASSLSGTPAGELFF. The CDR3 nucleotides are TGTGCCAGCAGCTTATCCGGGACACCCGCCGGGGAGCTGTTTTTT. The variable domain in full, completed from reference TRBV7-9 and TRBJ2-2, reads DTGVSQNPRHKITKRGQNVTFRCDPISEHNRLYWYRQTLGQGPEFLTYFQNEAQLEKSRLLSDRFSAERPKGSFSTLEIQRTEQGDSAMYLCASSLSGTPAGELFFGEGSRLTVL.

The rearrangement links TRBV18 to TRBJ2-2; 7 bases map to TRBD1. V lost 1 base and J lost 1; bases outside the gene matches: 6. Germline-derived CDR1 and CDR2 are KGHSH and LQKENI. The CDR3 consists of 17 residues. CDR3 nucleotide sequence: TGTGCCAGCTCACCACGGGCAGGGGGAAGGAACACCGGGGAGCTGTTTTTT. It encodes CASSPRAGGRNTGELFF.

J is TRBJ1-4 and V is TRBV28, with TRBD1 identical over 7 bases. The V segment lost 6 bases and the J segment 3 bases; nucleotides outside the gene matches: 7. In germline, CDR1 is MDHEN, CDR2 SYDVKM. The CDR3 sequence is 15 residues long. The CDR3 region has the DNA TGTGCCAGCAGGGAACAGGGGAGGGCTAATGAAAAACTGTTTTTT. Residues: CASREQGRANEKLFF.

The chain recombines TRBV19 with TRBJ2-7, with D possibly matching TRBD2 (6 bases). The CDR3 contains 14 residues. Trimming cost V 2 bases and J 3 bases, with 11 bases left between them. Germline CDR1 and CDR2: LNHDA and SQIVND (reference sequence). In nucleotides, the CDR3 is TGTGCCAGTAGTATAACGGGAGCCAGCTACGAGCAGTACTTC. It yields the protein CASSITGASYEQYF.